These T cell receptor beta chains were read from a single sample in a study of blood T cells in healthy people across ages. In TCRdb, the 5' RACE reads were re-called with MiXCR into one record per CDR3 protein. This sample has 900,000 to 950,000 distinct CDR3 sequences, with 25% to 35% found just once. The same specimen was also included in a second study, on T cells of mothers and their children.

Sequenced sample: blood. The receptor set was obtained from a woman in her forties in good health. Each CDR3 is given with its conserved first and last residue. D genes are given only for firm matches. The size entry is marked missing in some rows and otherwise reads once, few, many or a size class.

>TRBD2|TRBV7-8|TRBJ2-2|few
CASRALGGGDTGELFF
TGTGCCAGCAGGGCCCTCGGGGGGGGTGACACCGGGGAGCTGTTTTTT
>NA|TRBV7-9|TRBJ2-7|many
CAGGGIAYEQYF
TGTGCCGGAGGAGGTATCGCTTACGAGCAGTACTTC
>NA|TRBV12-3/TRBV12-4|TRBJ1-1|many
CASSLWGDTEAFF
TGTGCCAGCAGTTTGTGGGGGGACACTGAAGCTTTCTTT
>TRBD2|TRBV6-6|TRBJ2-5|NA
CASSKIGGAYNEQYF
TGTGCCAGCAGTAAGATCGGGGGGGCCTATAATGAGCAGTACTTC
>TRBD1|TRBV29-1|TRBJ2-7|NA
CSVEDRSARYF
TGCAGCGTGGAGGACAGGTCAGCTCGGTACTTC
>NA|TRBV18|TRBJ2-1|many
CASSPPGSYNEQFF
TGTGCCAGCAGCCCCCCGGGCTCCTACAATGAGCAGTTCTTC
>NA|TRBV7-2|TRBJ2-1|few
CASSLGARSYNEQFF
TGTGCCAGCAGCTTAGGGGCTCGGTCCTACAATGAGCAGTTCTTC
>TRBD1|TRBV20-1|TRBJ1-2|NA
CSARERGSGGNGRSYGYTF
TGCAGTGCTAGAGAGAGGGGATCAGGGGGAAATGGGCGATCCTATGGCTACACCTTC
>TRBD2|TRBV20-1|TRBJ2-1|NA
CSARERVTSDVEFF
TGCAGTGCTAGAGAGAGGGTCACTAGCGACGTTGAGTTCTTC
>NA|TRBV30|TRBJ2-7|NA
CAWSVRGAGEQYF
TGTGCCTGGAGTGTGAGAGGAGCCGGCGAGCAGTACTTC
>TRBD2|TRBV5-1|TRBJ2-3|few
CASSLAGTSWVADTQYF
TGCGCCAGCAGCTTGGCCGGGACTAGCTGGGTCGCAGATACGCAGTATTTT
>TRBD2|TRBV5-1|TRBJ2-1|NA
CASSLARLAGGDEQFF
TGCGCCAGCAGCTTGGCCAGGCTAGCGGGGGGAGATGAGCAGTTCTTC
>NA|TRBV27|TRBJ2-1|once
CASSSPGQPYNEQFF
TGTGCCAGCAGCTCTCCGGGACAACCTTACAATGAGCAGTTCTTC
>NA|TRBV5-1|TRBJ2-3|few
CASTQGHTDTQYF
TGCGCCAGCACCCAGGGTCACACAGATACGCAGTATTTT
>TRBD2|TRBV19|TRBJ2-4|NA
CASSNTRTSGGDIQYF
TGTGCCAGTAGTAACACTCGGACTAGCGGGGGCGACATTCAGTACTTC
>NA|TRBV6-1|TRBJ1-6|few
CASRGAWADSPLHF
TGTGCCAGCAGGGGGGCATGGGCGGATTCACCCCTCCACTTT
>TRBD1|TRBV11-3|TRBJ2-2|NA
CASSLEDRVDRGELFF
TGTGCCAGCAGCTTAGAGGACAGGGTTGACCGCGGGGAGCTGTTTTTT
>TRBD2|TRBV12-3/TRBV12-4|TRBJ2-7|many
CASGLSGGAAYEQYF
TGTGCCAGCGGGTTAAGCGGGGGAGCTGCCTACGAGCAGTACTTC
>NA|TRBV6-1|TRBJ2-2|few
CASSPRSGSSGGELFF
TGTGCCAGCAGTCCCCGATCGGGCTCTTCTGGCGGGGAGCTGTTTTTT
>NA|TRBV18|TRBJ1-1|NA
CASSVVAHTEAFF
TGTGCCAGCTCGGTCGTGGCACACACTGAAGCTTTCTTT
>TRBD2|TRBV20-1|TRBJ2-7|NA
CSARGGLADYEQYF
TGCAGTGCTAGGGGGGGACTAGCGGATTACGAGCAGTACTTC
>NA|TRBV12-3/TRBV12-4|TRBJ1-6|NA
CASSSGPGVPLHF
TGTGCCAGCAGTTCGGGACCAGGGGTTCCCCTCCACTTT
>TRBD1|TRBV28|TRBJ1-2|NA
CASSFGWDRTNYGYTF
TGTGCCAGCAGTTTTGGGTGGGACAGAACTAACTATGGCTACACCTTC
>NA|TRBV12-5|TRBJ1-1|NA
CASGLVQGVGYNTEAFF
TGTGCTAGTGGTTTGGTACAAGGGGTTGGATATAACACTGAAGCTTTCTTT
>NA|TRBV27|TRBJ1-1|few
CASYWGVPEAFF
TGTGCCAGCTACTGGGGGGTCCCTGAAGCTTTCTTT
>NA|TRBV10-3|TRBJ2-7|many
CAIREGSYEQYF
TGTGCCATCAGGGAGGGGTCCTACGAGCAGTACTTC
>NA|TRBV29-1|TRBJ2-3|NA
CSVGGLRFGTDTQYF
TGCAGCGTTGGGGGGTTGCGCTTTGGCACAGATACGCAGTATTTT
>NA|TRBV6-2/TRBV6-3|TRBJ2-7|many
CASRPIRESSFEQYF
TGTGCCAGCAGACCGATCCGGGAGTCAAGTTTCGAGCAGTACTTC
>NA|TRBV5-1|TRBJ2-3|NA
CASSLDGIVGTDTQYF
TGCGCCAGCAGCTTGGACGGGATTGTGGGCACAGATACGCAGTATTTT
>TRBD1|TRBV11-2|TRBJ2-1|many
CASSFGGTGGSYNEQFF
TGTGCCAGCAGCTTCGGTGGGACAGGAGGCTCCTACAATGAGCAGTTCTTC
>TRBD2|TRBV7-3|TRBJ2-5|NA
CASSSSGGAGEQYF
TGTGCCAGCAGCTCAAGCGGGGGGGCCGGTGAGCAGTACTTC
>NA|TRBV7-9|TRBJ2-6|many
CASSFRTGGTSGANVLTF
TGTGCCAGCAGCTTCCGGACAGGAGGGACCTCTGGGGCCAACGTCCTGACTTTC
>TRBD2|TRBV7-9|TRBJ2-7|few
CASILWEGSYEQYF
TGTGCCAGCATCCTTTGGGAGGGTTCCTACGAGCAGTACTTC
>NA|TRBV4-1|TRBJ1-4|many
CASSQDGSFNEKLFF
TGCGCCAGCAGCCAGGACGGGTCGTTTAATGAAAAACTGTTTTTT
>TRBD1|TRBV12-5|TRBJ2-2|NA
CASGLGGTGNTGELFF
TGTGCTAGTGGTTTGGGGGGGACAGGTAACACCGGGGAGCTGTTTTTT
>TRBD2|TRBV5-1|TRBJ2-1|NA
CASRRSGLNYNEQFF
TGCGCCAGCAGGAGATCGGGACTAAACTACAATGAGCAGTTCTTC
>TRBD1|TRBV3-1|TRBJ1-5|NA
CASSPGGNGIQPQHF
TGTGCCAGCAGCCCAGGGGGAAACGGCATCCAGCCCCAGCATTTT
>NA|TRBV12-3/TRBV12-4|TRBJ2-5|NA
CASSLWDSQETQYF
TGTGCCAGCAGCCTATGGGACTCCCAAGAGACCCAGTACTTC
>NA|TRBV6-4|TRBJ2-6|NA
CASSDGRHSGANVRTF
TGTGCCAGCAGTGACGGCCGGCACTCTGGGGCCAACGTCCGGACTTTC
>TRBD2|TRBV12-3/TRBV12-4|TRBJ2-3|NA
CASDLGGATDTQYF
TGTGCCAGCGACCTGGGAGGGGCCACAGATACGCAGTATTTT